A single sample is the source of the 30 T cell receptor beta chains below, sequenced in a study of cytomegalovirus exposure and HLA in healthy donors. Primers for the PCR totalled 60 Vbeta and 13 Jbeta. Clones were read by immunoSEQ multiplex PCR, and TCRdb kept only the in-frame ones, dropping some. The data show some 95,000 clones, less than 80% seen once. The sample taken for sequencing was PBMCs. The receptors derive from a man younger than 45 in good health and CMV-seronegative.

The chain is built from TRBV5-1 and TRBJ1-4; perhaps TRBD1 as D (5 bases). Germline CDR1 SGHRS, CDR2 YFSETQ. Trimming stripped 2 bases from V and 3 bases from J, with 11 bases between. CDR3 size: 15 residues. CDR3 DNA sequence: TGCGCCAGCAGCTTTAATTCAGGGTCTAATGAAAAACTGTTTTTT. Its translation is CASSFNSGSNEKLFF.

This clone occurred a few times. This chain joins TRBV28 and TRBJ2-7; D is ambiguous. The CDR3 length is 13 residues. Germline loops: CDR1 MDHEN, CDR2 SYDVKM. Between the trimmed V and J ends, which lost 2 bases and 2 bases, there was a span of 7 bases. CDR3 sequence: CASSLQAAYEQYF. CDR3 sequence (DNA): TGTGCCAGCAGTTTACAGGCAGCCTACGAGCAGTACTTC.

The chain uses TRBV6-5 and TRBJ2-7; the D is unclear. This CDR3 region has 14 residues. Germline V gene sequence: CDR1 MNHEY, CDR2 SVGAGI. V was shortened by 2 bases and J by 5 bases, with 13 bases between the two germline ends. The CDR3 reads CASSYAEYADEQYF. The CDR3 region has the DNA TGTGCCAGCAGTTACGCGGAATATGCCGACGAGCAGTACTTC.

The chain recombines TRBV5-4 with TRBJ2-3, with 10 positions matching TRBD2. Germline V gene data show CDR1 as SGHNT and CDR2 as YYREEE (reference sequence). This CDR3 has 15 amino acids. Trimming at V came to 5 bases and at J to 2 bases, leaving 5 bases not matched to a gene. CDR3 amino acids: CASRPGLADTDTQYF. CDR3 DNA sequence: TGTGCCAGCAGACCCGGACTAGCGGACACAGATACGCAGTATTTT.

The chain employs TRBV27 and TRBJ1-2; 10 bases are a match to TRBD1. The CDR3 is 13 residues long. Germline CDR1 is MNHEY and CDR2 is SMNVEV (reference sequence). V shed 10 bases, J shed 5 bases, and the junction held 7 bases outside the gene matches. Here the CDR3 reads CATAGGQGYGYTF. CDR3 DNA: TGTGCCACCGCGGGGGGACAGGGGTATGGCTACACCTTC.

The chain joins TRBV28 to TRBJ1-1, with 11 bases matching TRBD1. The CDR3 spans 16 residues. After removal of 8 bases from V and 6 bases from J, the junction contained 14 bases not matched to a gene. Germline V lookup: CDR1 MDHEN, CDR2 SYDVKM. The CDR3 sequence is CASLRTGGVGLAEAFF. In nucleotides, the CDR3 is TGTGCCAGCTTGCGGACAGGGGGCGTAGGTCTCGCTGAAGCTTTCTTT.

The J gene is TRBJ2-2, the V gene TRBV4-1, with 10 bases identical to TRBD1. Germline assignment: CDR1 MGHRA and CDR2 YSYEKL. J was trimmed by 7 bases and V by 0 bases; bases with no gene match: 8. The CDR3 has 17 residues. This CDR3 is CASSQDRLTGGNGELFF. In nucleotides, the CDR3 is TGCGCCAGCAGCCAAGATCGGCTGACAGGGGGCAACGGGGAGCTGTTTTTT.

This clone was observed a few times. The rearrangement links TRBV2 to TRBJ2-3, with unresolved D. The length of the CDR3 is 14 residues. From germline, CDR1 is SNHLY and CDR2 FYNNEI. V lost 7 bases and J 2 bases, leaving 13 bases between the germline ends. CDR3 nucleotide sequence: TGTGCCAGCAAGGCGGCAAGTCACACAGATACGCAGTATTTT. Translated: CASKAASHTDTQYF.

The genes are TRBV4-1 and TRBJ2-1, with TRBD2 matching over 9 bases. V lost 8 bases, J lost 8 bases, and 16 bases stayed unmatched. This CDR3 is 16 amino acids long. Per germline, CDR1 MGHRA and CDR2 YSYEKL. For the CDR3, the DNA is TGCGCCAGCGGACGTATAGCGGGAGCGCGGGGGGATGAGCAGTTCTTC. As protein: CASGRIAGARGDEQFF.

The CDR3 spells CASGLTTVGWDNEQFF. The CDR3 nucleotides are TGTGCTAGTGGTTTGACCACGGTGGGCTGGGACAATGAGCAGTTCTTC. This chain uses TRBV12-5 with TRBJ2-1; no clear D gene. This CDR3 region has 16 residues. Germline assignment: CDR1 LGHNT and CDR2 FRNRAP. V lost 2 bases, J lost 5 bases, and 16 bases lay in between.

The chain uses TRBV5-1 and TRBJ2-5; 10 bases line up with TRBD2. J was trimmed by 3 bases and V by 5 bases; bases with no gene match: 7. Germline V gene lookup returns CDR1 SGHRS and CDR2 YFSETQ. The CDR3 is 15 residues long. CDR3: CASRTSLAGEETQYF. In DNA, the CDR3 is TGCGCCAGCAGAACATCCCTAGCGGGGGAAGAGACCCAGTACTTC.

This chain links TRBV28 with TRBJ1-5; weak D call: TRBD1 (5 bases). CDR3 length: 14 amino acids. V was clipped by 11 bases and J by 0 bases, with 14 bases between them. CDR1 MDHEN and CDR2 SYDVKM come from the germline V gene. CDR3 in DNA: TGTGCCGTCCAGGGCACGAATAGCAATCAGCCCCAGCATTTT. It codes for CAVQGTNSNQPQHF. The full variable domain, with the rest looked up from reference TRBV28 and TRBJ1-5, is DVKVTQSSRYLVKRTGEKVFLECVQDMDHENMFWYRQDPGLGLRLIYFSYDVKMKEKGDIPEGYSVSREKKERFSLILESASTNQTSMYLCAVQGTNSNQPQHFGDGTRLSIL.

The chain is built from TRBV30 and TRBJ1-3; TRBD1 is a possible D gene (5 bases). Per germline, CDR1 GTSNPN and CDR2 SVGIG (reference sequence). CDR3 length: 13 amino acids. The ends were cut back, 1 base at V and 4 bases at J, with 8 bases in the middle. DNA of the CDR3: TGTGCCTGGAGTGAGGGACTAGGAAACACCATATATTTT. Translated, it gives CAWSEGLGNTIYF.

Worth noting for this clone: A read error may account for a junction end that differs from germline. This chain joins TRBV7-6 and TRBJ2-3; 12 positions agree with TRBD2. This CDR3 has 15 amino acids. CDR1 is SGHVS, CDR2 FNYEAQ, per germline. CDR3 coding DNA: TGTGCCAGCAGCCTAGCGGGGGGGAGCACAGATACGCAGTATTTT. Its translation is CASSLAGGSTDTQYF.

CDR3 loop: CASRPGTGSGNTIYF. Written as DNA, the CDR3 is TGTGCCAGCAGACCGGGGACAGGGAGCGGAAACACCATATATTTT. The gene calls are TRBV7-2 and TRBJ1-3, with 9 bases that match TRBD1. J lost 4 bases, V lost 6 bases, and 7 bases had no gene match. This CDR3 is built from 15 residues. Looked up from germline, CDR1 is SGHTA and CDR2 is FQGNSA. Full variable domain (missing parts from reference TRBV7-2 and TRBJ1-3): GAGVSQSPSNKVTEKGKDVELRCDPISGHTALYWYRQSLGQGLEFLIYFQGNSAPDKSGLPSDRFSAERTGGSVSTLTIQRTQQEDSAVYLCASRPGTGSGNTIYFGEGSWLTVV.

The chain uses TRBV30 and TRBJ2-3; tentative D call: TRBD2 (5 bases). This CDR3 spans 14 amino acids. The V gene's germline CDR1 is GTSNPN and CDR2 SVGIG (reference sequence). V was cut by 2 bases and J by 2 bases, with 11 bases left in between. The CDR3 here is CAWSPGTPTDTQYF. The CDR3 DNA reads TGTGCCTGGAGTCCGGGAACTCCCACAGATACGCAGTATTTT.

This CDR3 is CASSLVAVEGRPFF. The DNA for the CDR3 is TGCGCCAGCAGCTTGGTCGCCGTGGAGGGGAGACCTTTCTTT. The gene calls are TRBV5-1 and TRBJ1-1; D might be TRBD1 (5 bases). Trimming left V 0 bases short and J 12 bases short, with 18 bases between. The CDR3 has 14 residues. Germline V CDR1 and CDR2: SGHRS, YFSETQ.

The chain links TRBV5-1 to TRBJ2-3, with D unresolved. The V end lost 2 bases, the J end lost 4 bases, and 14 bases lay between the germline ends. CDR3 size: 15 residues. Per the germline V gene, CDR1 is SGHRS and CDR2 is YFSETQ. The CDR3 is CASSFQDTKADTQYF. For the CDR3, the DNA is TGCGCCAGCAGCTTTCAAGACACGAAGGCAGATACGCAGTATTTT. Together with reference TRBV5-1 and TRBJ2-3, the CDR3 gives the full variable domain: KAGVTQTPRYLIKTRGQQVTLSCSPISGHRSVSWYQQTPGQGLQFLFEYFSETQRNKGNFPGRFSGRQFSNSRSEMNVSTLELGDSALYLCASSFQDTKADTQYFGPGTRLTVL.

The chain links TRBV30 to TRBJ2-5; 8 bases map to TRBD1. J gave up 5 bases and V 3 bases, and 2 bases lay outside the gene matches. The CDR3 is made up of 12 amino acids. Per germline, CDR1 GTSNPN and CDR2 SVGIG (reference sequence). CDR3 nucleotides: TGTGCCTGGAGCACAGGGGGGGAGACCCAGTACTTC. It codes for CAWSTGGETQYF.

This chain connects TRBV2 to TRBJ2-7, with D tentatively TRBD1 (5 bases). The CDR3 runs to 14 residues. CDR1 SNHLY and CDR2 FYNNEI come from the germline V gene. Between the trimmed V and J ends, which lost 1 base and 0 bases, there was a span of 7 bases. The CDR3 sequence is CASSEDRSSYEQYF. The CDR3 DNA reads TGTGCCAGCAGTGAAGACAGGAGCTCCTACGAGCAGTACTTC.

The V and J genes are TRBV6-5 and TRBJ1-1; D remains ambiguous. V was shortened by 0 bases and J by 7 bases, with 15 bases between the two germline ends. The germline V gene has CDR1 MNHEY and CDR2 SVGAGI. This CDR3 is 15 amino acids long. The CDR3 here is CASSYSARGGSEAFF. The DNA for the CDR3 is TGTGCCAGCAGTTACTCGGCAAGAGGTGGAAGTGAAGCTTTCTTT.

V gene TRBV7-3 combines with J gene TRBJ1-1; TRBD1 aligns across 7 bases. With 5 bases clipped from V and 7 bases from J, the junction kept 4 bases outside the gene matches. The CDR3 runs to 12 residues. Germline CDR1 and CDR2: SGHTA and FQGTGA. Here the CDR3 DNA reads TGTGCCAGCAGCACCCAGGGGGGTGAAGCTTTCTTT. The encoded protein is CASSTQGGEAFF.

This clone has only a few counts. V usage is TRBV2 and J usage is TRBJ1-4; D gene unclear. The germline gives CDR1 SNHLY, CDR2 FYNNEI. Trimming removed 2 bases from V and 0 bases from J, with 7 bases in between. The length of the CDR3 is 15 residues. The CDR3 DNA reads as TGTGCCAGCAGTGAAAAGCCATCAACTAATGAAAAACTGTTTTTT. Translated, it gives CASSEKPSTNEKLFF.

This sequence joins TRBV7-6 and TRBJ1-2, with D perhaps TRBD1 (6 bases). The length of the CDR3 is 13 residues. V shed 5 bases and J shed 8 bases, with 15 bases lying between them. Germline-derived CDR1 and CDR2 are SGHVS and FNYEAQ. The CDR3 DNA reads TGTGCCAGCAGCCTATCTTGGACAGACGGCTACACCTTC. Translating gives CASSLSWTDGYTF.

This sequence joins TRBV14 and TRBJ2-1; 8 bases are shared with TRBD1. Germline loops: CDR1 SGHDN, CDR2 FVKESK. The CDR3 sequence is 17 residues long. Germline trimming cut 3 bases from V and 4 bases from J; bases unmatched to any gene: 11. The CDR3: CASSQAPDWTGYNEQFF. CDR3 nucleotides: TGTGCCAGCAGCCAGGCGCCGGATTGGACAGGGTACAATGAGCAGTTCTTC.

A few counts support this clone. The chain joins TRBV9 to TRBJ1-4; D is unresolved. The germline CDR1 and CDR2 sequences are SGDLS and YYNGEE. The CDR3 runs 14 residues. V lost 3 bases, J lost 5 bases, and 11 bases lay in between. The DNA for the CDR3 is TGTGCCAGCAGCGAAGACGGGATGAATGAAAAACTGTTTTTT. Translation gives CASSEDGMNEKLFF.

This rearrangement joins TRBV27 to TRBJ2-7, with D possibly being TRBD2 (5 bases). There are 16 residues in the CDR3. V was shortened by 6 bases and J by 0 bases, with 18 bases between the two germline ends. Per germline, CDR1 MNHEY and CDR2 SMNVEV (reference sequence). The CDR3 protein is CASSSPLTGSSYEQYF. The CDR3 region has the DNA TGTGCCAGCAGCTCCCCCTTAACGGGATCCTCCTACGAGCAGTACTTC.

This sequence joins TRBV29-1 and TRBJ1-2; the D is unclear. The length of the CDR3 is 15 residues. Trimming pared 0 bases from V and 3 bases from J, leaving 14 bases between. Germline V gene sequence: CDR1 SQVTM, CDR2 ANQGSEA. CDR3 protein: CSVEEGGRRHYGYTF. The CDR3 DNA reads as TGCAGCGTTGAAGAGGGCGGGCGCCGCCACTATGGCTACACCTTC.

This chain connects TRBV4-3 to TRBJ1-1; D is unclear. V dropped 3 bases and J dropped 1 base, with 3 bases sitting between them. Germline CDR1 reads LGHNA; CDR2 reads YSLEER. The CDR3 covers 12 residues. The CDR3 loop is CASSHRNTEAFF. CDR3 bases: TGCGCCAGCAGCCACAGGAACACTGAAGCTTTCTTT.

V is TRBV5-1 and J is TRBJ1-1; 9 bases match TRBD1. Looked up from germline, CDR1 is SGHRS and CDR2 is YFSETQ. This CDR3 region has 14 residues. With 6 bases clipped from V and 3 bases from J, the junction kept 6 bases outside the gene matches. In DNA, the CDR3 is TGCGCCAGCACCTCGGGACAGGGAGACACTGAAGCTTTCTTT. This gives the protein CASTSGQGDTEAFF.